The present entry profiles one T cell receptor beta chain with its context. The antigen is unknown. As originally analysed: Variation in CDR3 across clinicopathological groups served as the basis for constructing a distant-metastasis classifier in papillary thyroid cancer. TCRdb ran MiXCR on the PCR reads. TCRdb, not the original authors, processed these V and J calls. The sample records some 15,000 clones, around 28% being singletons. The sample is drawn from a study of metastatic and nonmetastatic thyroid tumors. Whole-study context: Both malignant and benign thyroid patients supplied peripheral blood and tumor or nodule tissue samples, across which the repertoires of these patients were then compared. Notes on the study in general: Reports indicated that malignant thyroid tumors showed significantly higher TCR beta diversity than benign nodules did, in blood and tumor.

V lost 7 bases to trimming and J lost 12 bases, with 13 bases between them. CDR3 length: 10 residues. Germline V gene data show CDR1 as MNHEY and CDR2 as SMNVEV (reference sequence). There were no patients who had received any treatment before thyroid surgery. The sequence came from a male donor with papillary thyroid cancer or a benign thyroid nodule (not recorded which). Some clones in this sample may be carry-over from other donors' samples. The chain recombines TRBV27 with TRBJ2-7; D gene ambiguous. Specimen: tumor tissue. CDR3 nucleotide sequence: TGTGCCAGCATTCTGGTCTGGTCGTACTTC. Its translation is CASILVWSYF.